What follows are 27 T cell receptor beta chains derived from one specimen sequenced in a study of blood T cell repertoires in COVID-19. Method: immunoSEQ multiplex PCR; TCRdb's copy keeps in-frame clones and lacks some. The table has 200,000 to 300,000 clones, 75% to 90% seen once; the top ten hold over 1.5%. Sequenced input: peripheral blood. The receptor set was obtained from a man aged 25-40 years with active or convalescent COVID-19.

The J gene is TRBJ2-1, the V gene TRBV5-6; 14 bases line up with TRBD2. The CDR3 spans 19 residues. The J segment lost 0 bases and the V segment lost 4 bases, leaving 9 bases of the junction unmatched. Germline V lookup: CDR1 SGHDT, CDR2 YYEEEE. The CDR3 here is CASSARLAGGPFSYNEQFF. The CDR3 DNA follows: TGTGCCAGCAGCGCTAGACTAGCGGGGGGGCCATTCTCCTACAATGAGCAGTTCTTC. Drawing the rest from reference TRBV5-6 and TRBJ2-1, the complete variable domain is DAGVTQSPTHLIKTRGQQVTLRCSPKSGHDTVSWYQQALGQGPQFIFQYYEEEERQRGNFPDRFSGHQFPNYSSELNVNALLLGDSALYLCASSARLAGGPFSYNEQFFGPGTRLTVL.

The chain joins TRBV28 to TRBJ2-3; TRBD2 matches 10 bases. Germline CDR1 reads MDHEN; CDR2 reads SYDVKM. V dropped 3 bases and J dropped 2; count of bases not matched to a gene: 11. CDR3 length: 18 amino acids. The CDR3 bases are TGTGCCAGCAGTTTGGTCCTGGCACTAGCGGGAAACACAGATACGCAGTATTTT. The encoded protein is CASSLVLALAGNTDTQYF.

The rearrangement links TRBV11-2 to TRBJ2-7, with 7 bases matching TRBD1. The CDR3 spans 15 residues. V gave up 1 base and J gave up 0 bases; unmatched junction bases: 3. Germline CDR1 reads SGHAT; CDR2 reads FQNNGV. The DNA for the CDR3 is TGTGCCAGCAGCTTAGCCCCAGGGGGCTCCTACGAGCAGTACTTC. Its protein product is CASSLAPGGSYEQYF.

This sequence joins TRBV5-4 and TRBJ2-2, with TRBD2 matching 8 bases. The length of the CDR3 is 16 residues. CDR1 and CDR2 from the germline V gene are SGHNT and YYREEE (reference sequence). V trimming: 0 bases; J trimming: 5 bases; junction bases outside the gene matches: 6. The CDR3 DNA is TGTGCCAGCAGCTTGGAGGATAGCGGGACTACCGGGGAGCTGTTTTTT. Protein: CASSLEDSGTTGELFF.

This chain uses TRBV4-3 with TRBJ2-7; D unclear. The CDR3 extends over 15 amino acids. The ends were cut back, 0 bases at V and 3 bases at J, with 12 bases in the middle. CDR1 is LGHNA and CDR2 is YSLEER in the germline V gene. CDR3 sequence (DNA): TGCGCCAGCAGCCAAGATTTCCAGGCGAACTACGAGCAGTACTTC. The encoded protein is CASSQDFQANYEQYF.

The rearrangement links TRBV10-2 to TRBJ1-2; 9 bases match TRBD1. Trimming at V came to 6 bases and at J to 0 bases, leaving 14 bases not matched to a gene. CDR1 and CDR2 (germline): WSHSY, SAAADI. The CDR3 is 18 residues long. CDR3 bases: TGCGCCAGCAGGCAACCTGCCGGGACAGGGACTTCTAACTATGGCTACACCTTC. Its translation: CASRQPAGTGTSNYGYTF.

The chain is built from TRBV7-9 and TRBJ1-5; 9 nucleotides agree with TRBD1. V trimming: 3 bases; J trimming: 6 bases; junction bases outside the gene matches: 3. Germline loops: CDR1 SEHNR, CDR2 FQNEAQ (reference sequence). CDR3 size: 14 residues. CDR3: CASSLTGGGQPQHF. The CDR3 region has the DNA TGTGCCAGCAGCTTGACAGGGGGAGGTCAGCCCCAGCATTTT.

The chain recombines TRBV19 with TRBJ1-2; 8 bases fit TRBD1. The CDR3 is 14 residues long. V shed 3 bases, J shed 3 bases, and the junction held 3 bases outside the gene matches. CDR1 and CDR2 (germline): LNHDA, SQIVND (reference sequence). CDR3 DNA sequence: TGTGCCAGTAGTATCCAACAGGGGGACTATGGCTACACCTTC. Translation: CASSIQQGDYGYTF.

The J gene is TRBJ1-6, the V gene TRBV5-8; TRBD1 might be the D (5 bases). Trimming left V 4 bases short and J 7 bases short, with 21 bases between. There are 17 residues in the CDR3. Germline CDR1 and CDR2: SGHTS and YDEGEE. CDR3 in DNA: TGTGCCAGCAGCCTGGATGGGCTGGGGGGTGCAAATTCACCCCTCCACTTT. Its protein product is CASSLDGLGGANSPLHF.

The chain recombines TRBV7-6 with TRBJ2-1; TRBD2 is a possible D gene (5 bases). V was pared by 4 bases and J by 6 bases, with 10 bases between. CDR3 length: 13 amino acids. Germline values: CDR1 SGHVS, CDR2 FNYEAQ. CDR3 sequence (DNA): TGTGCCAGCAGCTGGGAGCGCGCCAATGAGCAGTTCTTC. Its translation: CASSWERANEQFF.

The chain carries TRBV6-2 or TRBV6-3 and TRBJ2-5; 11 bases align to TRBD2. Per germline, CDR1 MNHEY and CDR2 SVGEGT. The CDR3 contains 17 residues. J lost 5 bases, V lost 6 bases, and 14 bases had no gene match. The CDR3 loop is CASSHRPKLAGEETQYF. The CDR3 bases are TGTGCCAGCAGCCACCGACCAAAACTAGCGGGGGAGGAGACCCAGTACTTC.

There are a few counts of this clone. The rearrangement links TRBV10-1 to TRBJ2-1; 9 bases match TRBD2. Germline V gene lookup returns CDR1 WNHNN and CDR2 SYGVQD (reference sequence). V lost 0 bases to trimming and J lost 10 bases; unmatched junction nucleotides: 7. The CDR3 covers 15 residues. The DNA of the CDR3 is TGCGCCAGCAGTGAGTCTGGCGGGGGGGCCCGGGAGCAGTTCTTC. This sequence encodes CASSESGGGAREQFF.

This chain joins TRBV7-9 and TRBJ1-1, with TRBD1 matching 7 bases. In germline, CDR1 is SEHNR, CDR2 FQNEAQ (reference sequence). Trimming at V came to 5 bases and at J to 5 bases, leaving 8 bases not matched to a gene. The CDR3 is made up of 14 amino acids. This CDR3 reads CASSPRDRWTEAFF. Written as DNA, the CDR3 is TGTGCCAGCAGCCCGCGGGACAGATGGACTGAAGCTTTCTTT.

This chain uses TRBV7-3 with TRBJ2-2; the D gene is possibly TRBD1 (7 bases). The CDR3 sequence is 16 residues long. Trimming removed 1 base from V and 3 bases from J, with 12 bases in between. Germline V gene sequence: CDR1 SGHTA, CDR2 FQGTGA. For the CDR3, the DNA is TGTGCCAGCAGCTTAAGATCCAGGGGGGACACCGGGGAGCTGTTTTTT. Translated, it gives CASSLRSRGDTGELFF.

The chain links TRBV5-5 to TRBJ1-5; D may be TRBD1 (5 bases). Per the germline V gene, CDR1 is SGHKS and CDR2 is YYEKEE (reference sequence). CDR3 length: 14 amino acids. V lost 2 bases, J lost 3 bases, and 9 bases lay in between. The CDR3 DNA reads as TGTGCCAGCAGCTTTTGGGGGGACAATCAGCCCCAGCATTTT. This gives the protein CASSFWGDNQPQHF.

The chain couples TRBV6-2 or TRBV6-3 to TRBJ2-7, with TRBD1 matching 7 bases. The trim removed 4 bases at V and 4 bases at J, leaving 10 bases unmatched. CDR3 length: 15 amino acids. The germline V gene has CDR1 MNHEY and CDR2 SVGEGT. CDR3 in DNA: TGTGCCAGCAGTTCGACAGGGTTGAAGTTATACGAGCAGTACTTC. This translates into CASSSTGLKLYEQYF.

J is TRBJ1-6 and V is TRBV25-1, with TRBD1 matching 7 bases. Germline-derived CDR1 and CDR2 are MGHDK and SYGVNS. V gave up 7 bases and J gave up 7 bases; unmatched junction bases: 10. This CDR3 region has 15 residues. The CDR3 protein is CASTPRTGENSPLHF. The CDR3, as DNA: TGTGCCAGCACCCCCAGGACAGGTGAAAATTCACCCCTCCACTTT.

This chain connects TRBV2 to TRBJ1-2; TRBD1 matches at 7 bases. The CDR3 is 15 amino acids. The germline V gene has CDR1 SNHLY and CDR2 FYNNEI. J was trimmed by 2 bases and V by 10 bases; bases with no gene match: 13. Here the CDR3 reads CATKADRAINYGYTF. Here the CDR3 DNA reads TGTGCCACGAAGGCTGACAGGGCAATCAACTATGGCTACACCTTC.

The rearrangement joins TRBV7-9 to TRBJ1-4, with 10 bases identical to TRBD1. The CDR3 runs 14 residues. CDR1 is SEHNR, CDR2 FQNEAQ, per germline (reference sequence). Germline trimming cut 10 bases from V and 12 bases from J; bases unmatched to any gene: 14. CDR3 region: CATSAGQGRQELFF. The CDR3 DNA is TGTGCCACCTCAGCGGGACAGGGGCGTCAGGAACTGTTTTTT.

In its sample, this clone was seen once. The rearrangement joins TRBV12-1 to TRBJ2-3; TRBD2, the table's D call, was not compared with the DNA. TRBV12-1 is a listed pseudogene. This CDR3 region has 15 residues. The CDR3 DNA reads as TGTGCCACCCGAAGCGGGGGGGCCCGCACAGATACGCAGTATTTT. It is translated as CATRSGGARTDTQYF.

The CDR3 sequence is CASTDRGNTGELFF. CDR3 in DNA: TGTGCCAGTACGGACAGGGGGAACACCGGGGAGCTGTTTTTT. The chain couples TRBV19 to TRBJ2-2; the match to TRBD1 covers 9 bases. The CDR3 contains 14 residues. Germline V gives CDR1 LNHDA, CDR2 SQIVND (reference sequence). Trimming took 7 bases from V and 1 from J; bases not matched to a gene: 1.

The V and J genes are TRBV5-1 and TRBJ2-3; 13 bases are shared with TRBD2. V was pared by 5 bases and J by 5 bases, with 2 bases of the junction left unmatched. This CDR3 contains 14 residues. CDR1 and CDR2 (germline): SGHRS, YFSETQ. The CDR3 nucleotides are TGCGCCAGCAGTACTAGCGGGGGGGAAGATACGCAGTATTTT. It is translated as CASSTSGGEDTQYF.

The chain has TRBV11-2 and TRBJ2-3, with D hard to call. Trimming left V 5 bases short and J 1 base short, with 13 bases between. Germline CDR1 is SGHAT and CDR2 is FQNNGV. The CDR3 sequence is 15 residues long. CDR3 sequence reads: CASSQSEFGTDTQYF. DNA of the CDR3: TGTGCCAGCAGCCAGAGCGAGTTCGGCACAGATACGCAGTATTTT.

The chain links TRBV29-1 to TRBJ1-5; 7 bases are a match to TRBD1. The germline gives CDR1 SQVTM, CDR2 ANQGSEA. J lost 1 base, V lost 4 bases, and 4 bases had no gene match. The CDR3 spans 14 residues. The CDR3 spells CSVATGWSNQPQHF. The CDR3 bases are TGCAGCGTTGCGACAGGGTGGAGCAATCAGCCCCAGCATTTT.

This chain connects TRBV30 to TRBJ1-1; no definite D call. In germline, CDR1 is GTSNPN, CDR2 SVGIG (reference sequence). The ends were cut back, 4 bases at V and 0 bases at J, with 9 bases in the middle. The CDR3 runs 13 residues. CDR3 amino acids: CAWISVLNTEAFF. The CDR3 nucleotides are TGTGCCTGGATTTCGGTTCTGAACACTGAAGCTTTCTTT.

This clone showed up just once. This chain connects TRBV21-1 to TRBJ2-2; TRBD2, as called in the table, went unchecked against the DNA. TRBV21-1 is a pseudogene. The CDR3 runs 13 residues. CDR3 in amino acids: CASSIGGAGELFF. The CDR3 DNA reads as TGTGCCAGCAGCATTGGAGGGGCCGGGGAGCTGTTTTTT.

This sequence joins TRBV29-1 and TRBJ2-1; tentative D call: TRBD1 (6 bases). V was cut by 8 bases and J by 6 bases, with 17 bases left in between. This CDR3 has 13 amino acids. Germline V gives CDR1 SQVTM, CDR2 ANQGSEA. This CDR3 reads CSRLGAQGNEQFF. As DNA, the CDR3 is TGCAGCCGCCTCGGGGCACAGGGCAATGAGCAGTTCTTC.